This T cell receptor beta chain was sequenced during a study of blood T cell repertoires in COVID-19. Across the study: Sites across the United States, Italy and Spain contributed samples from acute and convalescent COVID-19. T cells, B-cell-depleted T cells, or PBMCs supplied cDNA or gDNA.

How the authors handled the data: Nucleated cell number was recorded as an estimate derived from reference gene primer amplification. This table comes from immunoSEQ multiplex PCR, and its TCRdb copy is limited to in-frame clones, with some not included. D and trimming come from the DNA, and the V and J calls and clone size come from that table. The data hold about 110,000 clones, with approximately 70% observed a single time. From germline, CDR1 is SGHAT and CDR2 FQNNGV. Losses at the gene ends were 2 bases for V and 9 bases for J; bases not matched to a gene: 22. The CDR3 sequence is 19 residues long.

This TCR derives from a woman between 40 and 55 years old with acute or convalescent COVID-19. The chain couples TRBV11-2 to TRBJ2-3; 8 nucleotides line up with TRBD1. Sequenced sample: peripheral blood. CDR3 nucleotides: TGTGCCAGCAGCTTAAAGGCCAGGGGGCTGGGTCTAATGTCGGGAACGCAGTATTTT. This codes for CASSLKARGLGLMSGTQYF.